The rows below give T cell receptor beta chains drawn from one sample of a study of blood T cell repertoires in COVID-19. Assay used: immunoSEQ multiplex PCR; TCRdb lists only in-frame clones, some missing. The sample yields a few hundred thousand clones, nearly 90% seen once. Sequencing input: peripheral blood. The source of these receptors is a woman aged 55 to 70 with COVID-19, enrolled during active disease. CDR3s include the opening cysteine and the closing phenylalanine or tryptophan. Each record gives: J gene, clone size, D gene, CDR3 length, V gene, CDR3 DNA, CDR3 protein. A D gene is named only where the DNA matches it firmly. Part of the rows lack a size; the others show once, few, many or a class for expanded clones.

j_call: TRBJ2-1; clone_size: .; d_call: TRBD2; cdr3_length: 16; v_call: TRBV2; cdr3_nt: TGTGCCAGCACAAGGACTAGCGGGGGCCTTAACAATGAGCAGTTCTTC; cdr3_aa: CASTRTSGGLNNEQFF
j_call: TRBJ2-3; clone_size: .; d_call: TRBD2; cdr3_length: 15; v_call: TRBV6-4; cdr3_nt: TGTGCCAGCAGTGACTCTAGCGGGGGCACAGATACGCAGTATTTT; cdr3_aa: CASSDSSGGTDTQYF
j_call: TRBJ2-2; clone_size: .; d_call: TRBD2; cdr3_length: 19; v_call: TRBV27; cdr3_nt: TGTGCCAGCAGTTCAGCTATAGCGGGGGGCGGCCTGAACACCGGGGAGCTGTTTTTT; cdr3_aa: CASSSAIAGGGLNTGELFF
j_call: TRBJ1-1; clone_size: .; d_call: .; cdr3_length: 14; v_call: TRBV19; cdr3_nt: TGTGCCAGTAGTATGTCACAGTTGAACACTGAAGCTTTCTTT; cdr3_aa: CASSMSQLNTEAFF
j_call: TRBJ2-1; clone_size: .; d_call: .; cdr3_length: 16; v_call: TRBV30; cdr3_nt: TGTGCCTGGAGTGCCCACTTGCGGGGAGTCTACAATGAGCAGTTCTTC; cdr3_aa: CAWSAHLRGVYNEQFF
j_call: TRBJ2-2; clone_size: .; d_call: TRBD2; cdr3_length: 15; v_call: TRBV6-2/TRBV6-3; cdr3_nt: TGTGCCAGCAGCTGGGTAGCGGGGGGCACCGGGGAGCTGTTTTTT; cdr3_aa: CASSWVAGGTGELFF
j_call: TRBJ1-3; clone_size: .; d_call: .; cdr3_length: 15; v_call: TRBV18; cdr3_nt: TGTGCCAGCTCACCCGGGAGGATCTCTGGAAACACCATATATTTT; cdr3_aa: CASSPGRISGNTIYF
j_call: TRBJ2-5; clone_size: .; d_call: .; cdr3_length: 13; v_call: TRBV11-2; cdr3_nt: TGTGCCAGCAGCTCTCCCAGGGGATGGACCCAGTACTTC; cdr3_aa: CASSSPRGWTQYF
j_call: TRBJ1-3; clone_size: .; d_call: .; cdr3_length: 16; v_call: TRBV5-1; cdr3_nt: TGCGCCAGCAGCTTGGGTTTTGGGGCTCCTGGAAACACCATATATTTT; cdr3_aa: CASSLGFGAPGNTIYF
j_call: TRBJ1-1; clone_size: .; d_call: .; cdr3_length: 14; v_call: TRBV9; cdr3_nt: TGTGCCAGCAGCGTAGGTTTGAGGAACACTGAAGCTTTCTTT; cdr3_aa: CASSVGLRNTEAFF
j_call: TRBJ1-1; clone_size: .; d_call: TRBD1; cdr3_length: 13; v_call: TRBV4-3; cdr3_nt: TGCGCCAGCAGCCAAGACAGGGGGATTGAAGCTTTCTTT; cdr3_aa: CASSQDRGIEAFF
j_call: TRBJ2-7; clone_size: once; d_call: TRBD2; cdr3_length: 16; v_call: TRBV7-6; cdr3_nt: TGTGCCAGCAGCTTACCCGGCGGGGGAAACTCCTACGAGCAGTACTTC; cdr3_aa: CASSLPGGGNSYEQYF
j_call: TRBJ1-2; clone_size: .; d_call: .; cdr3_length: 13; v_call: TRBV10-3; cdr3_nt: TGTGCCATCAGTGTCTCAGGAAACTATGGCTACACCTTC; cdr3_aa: CAISVSGNYGYTF
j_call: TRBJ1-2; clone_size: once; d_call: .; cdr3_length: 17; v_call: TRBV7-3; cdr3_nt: TGTGCCAGCAGCTTAAGGCTAGCGGGGGGCGCGGACTATGGCTACACCTTC; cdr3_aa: CASSLRLAGGADYGYTF
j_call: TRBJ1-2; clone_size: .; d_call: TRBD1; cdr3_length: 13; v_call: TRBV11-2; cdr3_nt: TGTGCCAGCAGCCCCGGGACAGGTGGTGGCTACACCTTC; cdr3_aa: CASSPGTGGGYTF
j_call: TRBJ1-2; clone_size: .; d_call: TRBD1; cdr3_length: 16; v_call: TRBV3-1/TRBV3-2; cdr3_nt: TGTGCCAGCAGCCAAGTGGACAGGCCCTCATTTGATGGCTACACCTTC; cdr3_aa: CASSQVDRPSFDGYTF
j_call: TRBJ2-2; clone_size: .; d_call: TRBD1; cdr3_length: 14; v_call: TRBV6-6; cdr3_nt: TGTGCCAGCAAAAAAACAGGGGGCACCGGGGAGCTGTTTTTT; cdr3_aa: CASKKTGGTGELFF
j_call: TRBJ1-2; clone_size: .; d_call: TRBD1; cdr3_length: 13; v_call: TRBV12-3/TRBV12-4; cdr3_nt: TGTGCCAGCAGTAACAGGGGGCGCGGTGGCTACACCTTC; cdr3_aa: CASSNRGRGGYTF
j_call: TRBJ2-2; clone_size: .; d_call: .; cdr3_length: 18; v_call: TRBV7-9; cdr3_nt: TGTGCCAGCAGCGAACTACCGGGACAAGGGGCGAACACCGGGGAGCTGTTTTTT; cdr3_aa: CASSELPGQGANTGELFF
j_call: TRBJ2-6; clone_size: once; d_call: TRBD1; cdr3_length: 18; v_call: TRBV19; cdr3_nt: TGTGCCAGTAGGGTTGTGGGACAGGGGCTCTCTGGGGCCAACGTCCTGACTTTC; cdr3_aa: CASRVVGQGLSGANVLTF
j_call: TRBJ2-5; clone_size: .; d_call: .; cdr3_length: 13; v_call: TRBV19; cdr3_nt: TGTGCCAGTAGTATGGGCCACCTAGAGACCCAGTACTTC; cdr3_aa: CASSMGHLETQYF
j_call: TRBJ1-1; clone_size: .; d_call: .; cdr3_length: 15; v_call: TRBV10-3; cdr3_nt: TGTGCCACCGAACCGGGACCCCCGGGGGACACTGAAGCTTTCTTT; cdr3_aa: CATEPGPPGDTEAFF
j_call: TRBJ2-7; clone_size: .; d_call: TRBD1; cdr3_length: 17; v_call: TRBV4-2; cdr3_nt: TGTGCCAGCAGCCAACCCAGTACCGGGACAGGGAATTACGAGCAGTACTTC; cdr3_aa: CASSQPSTGTGNYEQYF
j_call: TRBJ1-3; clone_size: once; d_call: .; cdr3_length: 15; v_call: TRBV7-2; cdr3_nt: TGTGCCAGCAGCTTAGACGGGGTCCCTGGAAACACCATATATTTT; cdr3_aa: CASSLDGVPGNTIYF
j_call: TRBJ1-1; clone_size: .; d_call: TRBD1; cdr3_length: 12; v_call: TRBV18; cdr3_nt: TGTGCCAGCTCACCAGGACAGGGTATGGCTTTCTTT; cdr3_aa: CASSPGQGMAFF
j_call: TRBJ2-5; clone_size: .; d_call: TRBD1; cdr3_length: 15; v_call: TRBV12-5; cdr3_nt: TGTGCTAGTGGCTACACCAAGACAGGGAAAGAGACCCAGTACTTC; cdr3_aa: CASGYTKTGKETQYF
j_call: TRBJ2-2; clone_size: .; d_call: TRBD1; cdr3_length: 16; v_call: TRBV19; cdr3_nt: TGTGCCAGTAGTACCGGGACAGGGATGAACACCGGGGAGCTGTTTTTT; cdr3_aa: CASSTGTGMNTGELFF
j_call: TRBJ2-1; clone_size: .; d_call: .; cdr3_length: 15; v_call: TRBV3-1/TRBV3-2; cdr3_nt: TGTGCCAGCAGCCAAACAGTGAGCTCCTACAATGAGCAGTTCTTC; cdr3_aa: CASSQTVSSYNEQFF
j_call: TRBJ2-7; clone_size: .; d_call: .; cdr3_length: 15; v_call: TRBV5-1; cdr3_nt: TGCGCCAGCAGCTTGGCGCAGGGACAAGAATACGAGCAGTACTTC; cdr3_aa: CASSLAQGQEYEQYF
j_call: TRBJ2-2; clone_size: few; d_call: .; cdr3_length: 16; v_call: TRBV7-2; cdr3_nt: TGTGCCAGCAGCCAGATGATTCCGGGTGGAACCGGGGAGCTGTTTTTT; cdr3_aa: CASSQMIPGGTGELFF
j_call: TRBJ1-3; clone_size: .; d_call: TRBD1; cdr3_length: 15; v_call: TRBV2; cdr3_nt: TGTGCCAGCAGCCTAAGTACAGGGGTCGGAAACACCATATATTTT; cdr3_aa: CASSLSTGVGNTIYF
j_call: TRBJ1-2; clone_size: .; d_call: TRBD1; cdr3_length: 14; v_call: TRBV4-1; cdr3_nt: TGCGCCAGCAGCCATTCGGGACAGCGGTATGGCTACACCTTC; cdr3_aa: CASSHSGQRYGYTF
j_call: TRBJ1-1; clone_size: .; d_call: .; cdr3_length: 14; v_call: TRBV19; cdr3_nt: TGTGCCAGCAAGAGGCAGAATCCGAACACTGAAGCTTTCTTT; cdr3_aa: CASKRQNPNTEAFF
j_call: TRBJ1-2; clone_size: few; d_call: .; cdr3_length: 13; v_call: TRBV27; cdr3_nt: TGTGCCAGCAGTTTAACGGCTAACTATGGCTACACCTTC; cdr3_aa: CASSLTANYGYTF
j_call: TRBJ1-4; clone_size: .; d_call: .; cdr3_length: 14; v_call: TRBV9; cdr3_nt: TGTGCCAGCAGCGTAGGAGGAGGGAATGAAAAACTGTTTTTT; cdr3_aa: CASSVGGGNEKLFF
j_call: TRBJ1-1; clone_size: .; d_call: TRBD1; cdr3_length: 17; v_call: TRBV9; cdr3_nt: TGTGCCAGCAGCGCGCTAAACGGGACAGTTGGAAGGGCTGAAGCTTTCTTT; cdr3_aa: CASSALNGTVGRAEAFF
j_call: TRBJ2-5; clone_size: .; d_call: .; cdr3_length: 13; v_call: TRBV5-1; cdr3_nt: TGCGCCAGCAGCACCACTCTTCAAGAGACCCAGTACTTC; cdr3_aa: CASSTTLQETQYF
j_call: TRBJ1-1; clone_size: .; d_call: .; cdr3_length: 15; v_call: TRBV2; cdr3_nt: TGTGCCAGCAGTGAGTCCGAGTTGGGGGGGACTGAAGCTTTCTTT; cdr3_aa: CASSESELGGTEAFF
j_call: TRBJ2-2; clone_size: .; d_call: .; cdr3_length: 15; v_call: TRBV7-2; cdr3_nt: TGTGCCAGCAGCCCCAGAGGGGCGGGGACCGGGGAGCTGTTTTTT; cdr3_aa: CASSPRGAGTGELFF
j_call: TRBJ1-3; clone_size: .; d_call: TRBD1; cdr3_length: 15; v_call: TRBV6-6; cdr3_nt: TGTGCCAGCAAGGTCGGGGACAGCTCTGGAAACACCATATATTTT; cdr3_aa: CASKVGDSSGNTIYF
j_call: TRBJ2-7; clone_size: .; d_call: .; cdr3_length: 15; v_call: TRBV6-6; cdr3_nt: TGTGCCAGCAGCCAGGCGACGGGGGGCGCCTACGAGCAGTACTTC; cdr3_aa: CASSQATGGAYEQYF
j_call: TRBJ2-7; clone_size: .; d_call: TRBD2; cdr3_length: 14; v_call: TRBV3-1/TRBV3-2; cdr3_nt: TGTGCCAGCAGCCAAGGTCTAGCGGGGGGTAAGCAGTACTTC; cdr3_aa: CASSQGLAGGKQYF
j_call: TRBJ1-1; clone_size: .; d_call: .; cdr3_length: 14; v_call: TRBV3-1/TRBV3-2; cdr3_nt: TGTGCCAGCAGCCACGCTTCAACCGGGGCTGAAGCTTTCTTT; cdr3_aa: CASSHASTGAEAFF
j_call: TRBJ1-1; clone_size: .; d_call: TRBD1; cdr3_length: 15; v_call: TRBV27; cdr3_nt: TGTGCCAGCAGTTCCCCGACAGGGGGGTTGACTGAAGCTTTCTTT; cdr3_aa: CASSSPTGGLTEAFF
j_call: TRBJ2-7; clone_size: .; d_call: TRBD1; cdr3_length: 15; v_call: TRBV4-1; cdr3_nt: TGCGCCAGCAGCCAAGGGGGCCAGGGGGCGTACGAGCAGTACTTC; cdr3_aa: CASSQGGQGAYEQYF
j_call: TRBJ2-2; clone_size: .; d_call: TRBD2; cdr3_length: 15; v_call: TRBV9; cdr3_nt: TGTGCCAGCAGCAGCAGCGGGGGGGCCTCCGGGGAGCTGTTTTTT; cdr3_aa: CASSSSGGASGELFF
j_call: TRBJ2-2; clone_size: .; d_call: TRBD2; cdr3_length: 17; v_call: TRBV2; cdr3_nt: TGTGCCAGCTCCGAACTAGCGGGGGGCCAGGGCACCGGGGAGCTGTTTTTT; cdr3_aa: CASSELAGGQGTGELFF
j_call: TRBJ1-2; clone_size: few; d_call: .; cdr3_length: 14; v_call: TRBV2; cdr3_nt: TGTGCCGGAACCGAGAGACATTACAGGGTTGGCTACACCTTC; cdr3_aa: CAGTERHYRVGYTF
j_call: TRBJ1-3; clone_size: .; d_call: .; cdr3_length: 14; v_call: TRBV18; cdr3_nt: TGTGCCAGCTCACCGTCGGGTGATGGAAACACCATATATTTT; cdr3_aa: CASSPSGDGNTIYF
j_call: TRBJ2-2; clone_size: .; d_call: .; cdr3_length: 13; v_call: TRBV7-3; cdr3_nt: TGTGCCAGCAGCGCCCAGGGGTCCGGGGAGCTGTTTTTT; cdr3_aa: CASSAQGSGELFF
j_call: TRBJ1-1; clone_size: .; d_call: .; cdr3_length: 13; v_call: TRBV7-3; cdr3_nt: TGTGCCAGCAGCCTTGAGGGGAACACTGAAGCTTTCTTT; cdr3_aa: CASSLEGNTEAFF